What follows is one TCR beta chain and its context. The data were taken from a study of shared clonotypes between healthy human individuals. Per the germline V gene, CDR1 is SNHLY and CDR2 is FYNNEI. There are 12 residues in the CDR3. Trimming took 2 bases from V and 10 from J, leaving 10 bases between them. The data were produced by immunoSEQ multiplex PCR, yet TCRdb's version contains in-frame clones alone and is incomplete. The table has approximately 320,000 clones, 74% seen once. This TCR derives from a man between 25 and 39 years old in good health. This chain joins TRBV2 and TRBJ2-3; the D gene is possibly TRBD2 (5 bases). Specimen: memory CD4+ T cells sorted from blood. Subset described: CD45RA-negative fraction. The CDR3 loop reads CASSERGIAQYF. CDR3 DNA: TGTGCCAGCAGTGAACGGGGAATCGCGCAGTATTTT.